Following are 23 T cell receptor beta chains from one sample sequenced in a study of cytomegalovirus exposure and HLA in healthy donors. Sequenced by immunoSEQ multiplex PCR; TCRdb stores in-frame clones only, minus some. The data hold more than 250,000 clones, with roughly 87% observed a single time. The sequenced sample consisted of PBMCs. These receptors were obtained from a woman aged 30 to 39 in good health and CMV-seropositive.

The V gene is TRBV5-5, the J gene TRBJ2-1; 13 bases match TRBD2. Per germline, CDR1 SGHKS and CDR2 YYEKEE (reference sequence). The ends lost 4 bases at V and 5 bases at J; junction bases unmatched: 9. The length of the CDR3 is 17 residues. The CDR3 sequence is CASSPRVGTSGNNEQFF. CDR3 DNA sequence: TGTGCCAGCAGCCCCAGGGTCGGGACTAGCGGGAACAATGAGCAGTTCTTC. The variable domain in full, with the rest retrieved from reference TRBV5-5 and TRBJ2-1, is DAGVTQSPTHLIKTRGQQVTLRCSPISGHKSVSWYQQVLGQGPQFIFQYYEKEERGRGNFPDRFSARQFPNYSSELNVNALLLGDSALYLCASSPRVGTSGNNEQFFGPGTRLTVL.

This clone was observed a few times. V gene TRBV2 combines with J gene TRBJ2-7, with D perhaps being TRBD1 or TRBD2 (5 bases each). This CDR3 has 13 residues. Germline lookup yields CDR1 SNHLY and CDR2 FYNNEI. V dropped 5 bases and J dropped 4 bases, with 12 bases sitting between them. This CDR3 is CASSSRDGYEQYF. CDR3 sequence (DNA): TGTGCCAGCAGTTCTCGGGACGGGTACGAGCAGTACTTC.

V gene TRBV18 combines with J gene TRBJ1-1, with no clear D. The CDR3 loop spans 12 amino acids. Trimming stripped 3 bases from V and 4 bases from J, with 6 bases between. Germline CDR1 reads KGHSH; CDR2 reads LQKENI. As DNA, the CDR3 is TGTGCCAGCTCACCTTATATCACTGAAGCTTTCTTT. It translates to CASSPYITEAFF.

The CDR3 here is CASSYAGGAVGETQYF. The CDR3 DNA reads as TGTGCCAGCAGTTACGCAGGGGGGGCCGTTGGAGAGACCCAGTACTTC. The chain has TRBV6-5 and TRBJ2-5, with D perhaps TRBD1 or TRBD2 (7 bases each). With 2 bases removed from V and 4 bases from J, the gap between germline ends came to 17 bases. CDR1 MNHEY and CDR2 SVGAGI come from the germline V gene. This CDR3 has 16 residues.

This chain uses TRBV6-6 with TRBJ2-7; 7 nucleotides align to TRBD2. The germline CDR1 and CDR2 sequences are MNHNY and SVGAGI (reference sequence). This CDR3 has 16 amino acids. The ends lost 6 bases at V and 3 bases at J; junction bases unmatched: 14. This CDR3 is CASSRVGGGYSYEQYF. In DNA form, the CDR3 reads TGTGCCAGCAGCCGTGTGGGGGGGGGTTATAGCTACGAGCAGTACTTC.

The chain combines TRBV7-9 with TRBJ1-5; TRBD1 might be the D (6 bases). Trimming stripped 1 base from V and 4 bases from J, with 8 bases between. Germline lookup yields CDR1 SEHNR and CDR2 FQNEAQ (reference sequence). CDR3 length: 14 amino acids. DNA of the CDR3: TGTGCCAGCAGCTTAGAGGGGGGTAATCAGCCCCAGCATTTT. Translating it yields CASSLEGGNQPQHF.

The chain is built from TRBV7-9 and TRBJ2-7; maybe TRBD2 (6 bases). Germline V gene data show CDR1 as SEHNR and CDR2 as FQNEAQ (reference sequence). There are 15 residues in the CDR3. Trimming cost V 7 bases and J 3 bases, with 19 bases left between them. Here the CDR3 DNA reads TGTGCCAGCATCCCGGCAGGGAGGCCCCTCTACGAGCAGTACTTC. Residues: CASIPAGRPLYEQYF.

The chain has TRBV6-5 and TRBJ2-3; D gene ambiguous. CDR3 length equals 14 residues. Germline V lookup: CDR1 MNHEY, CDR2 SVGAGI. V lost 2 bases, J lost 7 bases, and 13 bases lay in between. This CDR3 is CASSYNPQLNTQYF. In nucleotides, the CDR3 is TGTGCCAGCAGTTACAACCCCCAGCTCAATACGCAGTATTTT.

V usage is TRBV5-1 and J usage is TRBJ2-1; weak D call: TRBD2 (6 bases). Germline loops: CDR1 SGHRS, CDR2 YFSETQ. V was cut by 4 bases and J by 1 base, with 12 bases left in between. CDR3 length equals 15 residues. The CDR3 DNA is TGCGCCAGCAGCCCGGGTGGGAGGTCCTACAATGAGCAGTTCTTC. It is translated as CASSPGGRSYNEQFF.

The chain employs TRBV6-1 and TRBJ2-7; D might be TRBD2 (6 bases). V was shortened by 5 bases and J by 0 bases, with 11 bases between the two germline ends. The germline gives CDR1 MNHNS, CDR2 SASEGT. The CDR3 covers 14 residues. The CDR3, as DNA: TGTGCCAGCAGTCCTCAAGCGGGCTCCTACGAGCAGTACTTC. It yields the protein CASSPQAGSYEQYF.

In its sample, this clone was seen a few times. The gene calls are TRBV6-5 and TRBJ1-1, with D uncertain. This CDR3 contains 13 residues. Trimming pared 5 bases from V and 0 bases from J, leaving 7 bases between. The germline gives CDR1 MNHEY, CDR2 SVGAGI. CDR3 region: CASSREVNTEAFF. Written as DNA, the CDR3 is TGTGCCAGCAGTAGGGAAGTGAACACTGAAGCTTTCTTT.

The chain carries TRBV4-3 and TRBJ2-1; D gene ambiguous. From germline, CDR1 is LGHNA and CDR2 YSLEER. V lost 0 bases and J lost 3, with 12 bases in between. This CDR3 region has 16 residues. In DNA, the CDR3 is TGCGCCAGCAGCCAAGATGGCGCGGTCTACTACAATGAGCAGTTCTTC. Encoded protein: CASSQDGAVYYNEQFF.

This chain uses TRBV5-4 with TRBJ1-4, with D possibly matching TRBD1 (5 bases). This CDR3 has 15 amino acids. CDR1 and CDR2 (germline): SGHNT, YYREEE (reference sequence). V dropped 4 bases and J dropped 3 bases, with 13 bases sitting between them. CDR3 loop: CASSHSGLANEKLFF. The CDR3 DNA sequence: TGTGCCAGCAGCCACTCAGGGCTGGCTAATGAAAAACTGTTTTTT.

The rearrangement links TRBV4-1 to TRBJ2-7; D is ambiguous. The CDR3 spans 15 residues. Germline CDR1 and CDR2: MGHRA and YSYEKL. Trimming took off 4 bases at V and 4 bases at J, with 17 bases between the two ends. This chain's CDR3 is CASSPQTTRVYEQYF. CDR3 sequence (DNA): TGCGCCAGCAGCCCCCAGACAACCCGAGTTTACGAGCAGTACTTC.

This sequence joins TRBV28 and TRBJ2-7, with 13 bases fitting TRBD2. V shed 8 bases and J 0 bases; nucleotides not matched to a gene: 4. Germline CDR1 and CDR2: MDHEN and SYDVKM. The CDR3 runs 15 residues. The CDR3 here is CASGTSGRASYEQYF. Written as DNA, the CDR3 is TGTGCCAGCGGAACTAGCGGGAGGGCCTCCTACGAGCAGTACTTC.

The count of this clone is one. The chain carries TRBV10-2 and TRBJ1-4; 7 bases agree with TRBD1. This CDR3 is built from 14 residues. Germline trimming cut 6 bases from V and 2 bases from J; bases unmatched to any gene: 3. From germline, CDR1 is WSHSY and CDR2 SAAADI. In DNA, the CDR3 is TGCGCCAGCAGGGTGACAGGGACTAATGAAAAACTGTTTTTT. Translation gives CASRVTGTNEKLFF.

The CDR3 loop is CASSSGQGVGYYGYTF. CDR3 in DNA: TGTGCCAGCAGTTCGGGACAGGGGGTAGGGTACTATGGCTACACCTTC. The gene calls are TRBV27 and TRBJ1-2, with 11 bases that match TRBD1. The length of the CDR3 is 16 residues. V shed 4 bases and J 3 bases; nucleotides not matched to a gene: 7. Germline loops: CDR1 MNHEY, CDR2 SMNVEV (reference sequence).

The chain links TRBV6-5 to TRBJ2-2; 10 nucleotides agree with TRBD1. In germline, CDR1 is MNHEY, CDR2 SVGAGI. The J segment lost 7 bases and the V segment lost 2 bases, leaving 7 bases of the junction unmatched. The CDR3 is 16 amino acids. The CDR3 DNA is TGTGCCAGCAGTTACACCGGGACAGGGGTTTTCGGGGAGCTGTTTTTT. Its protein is CASSYTGTGVFGELFF.

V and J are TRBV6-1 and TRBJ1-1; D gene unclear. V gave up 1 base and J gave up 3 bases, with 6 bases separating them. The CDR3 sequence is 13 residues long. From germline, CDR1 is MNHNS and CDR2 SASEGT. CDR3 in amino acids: CASSEDQYTEAFF. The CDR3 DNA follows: TGTGCCAGCAGTGAAGACCAGTACACTGAAGCTTTCTTT.

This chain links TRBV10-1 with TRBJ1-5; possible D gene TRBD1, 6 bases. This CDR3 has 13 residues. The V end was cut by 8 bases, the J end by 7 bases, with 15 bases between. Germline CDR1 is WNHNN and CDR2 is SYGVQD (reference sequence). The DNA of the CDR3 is TGCGCCAGCCAAACAGGGATTATGCAGCCCCAGCATTTT. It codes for CASQTGIMQPQHF.

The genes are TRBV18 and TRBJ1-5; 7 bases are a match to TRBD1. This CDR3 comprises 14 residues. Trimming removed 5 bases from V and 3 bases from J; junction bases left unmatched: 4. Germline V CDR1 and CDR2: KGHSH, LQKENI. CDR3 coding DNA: TGTGCCAGCTCATCGGGACAGACCAATCAGCCCCAGCATTTT. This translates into CASSSGQTNQPQHF.

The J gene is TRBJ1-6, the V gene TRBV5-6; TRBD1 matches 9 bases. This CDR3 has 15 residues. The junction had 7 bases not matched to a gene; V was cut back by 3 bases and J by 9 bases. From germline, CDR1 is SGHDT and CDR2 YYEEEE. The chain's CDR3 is CASSYGTGIGSPLHF. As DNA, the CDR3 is TGTGCCAGCAGCTACGGGACAGGGATCGGTTCACCCCTCCACTTT.

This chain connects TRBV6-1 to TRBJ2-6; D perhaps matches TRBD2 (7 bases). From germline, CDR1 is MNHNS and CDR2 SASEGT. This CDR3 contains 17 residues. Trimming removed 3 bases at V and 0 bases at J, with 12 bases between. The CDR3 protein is CASSEEGGLSGANVLTF. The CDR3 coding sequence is TGTGCCAGCAGTGAGGAGGGGGGGCTCTCTGGGGCCAACGTCCTGACTTTC.